The source of this T cell receptor beta chain is a study of blood T cell repertoires in COVID-19 (dated by TCRdb to the early 2020s). The study in broad terms: Recovered participants in ImmuneRACE Cohort 3 were defined as having two consecutive negative NP/OP PCR tests, clearance from a healthcare professional, or resolution of symptoms. Collaborator samples came from the United States, Italy and Spain and covered acute and convalescent phases of COVID-19. The prospective study material was composed of cDNA or gDNA derived from T cells, B-cell-depleted T cells, or PBMCs. Subjects who had been exposed to COVID-19, were actively infected with it, or had recovered from it provided the deeply sampled blood TCRbeta repertoires that made up the dataset. The repertoires were released in a freely available public database meant as a resource for research on the immune response to SARS-CoV-2. Samples were obtained from the ongoing ImmuneRACE study (first 160 participants) and from over a thousand subjects provided by 6 global collaborators. A de-identified subject ID, COVID-19 status, age in years and sex were almost always included in the sample metadata. Where available, HLA class I and class II types were obtained from metadata supplied by the sample provider rather than from assay-based typing.

V lost 1 base and J lost 2 bases; the stretch between them is 11 bases long. The germline V gene (reference sequence) gives CDR1 as LNHDA and CDR2 as SQIVND. The CDR3 spans 15 residues, from the cysteine through the phenylalanine. CDR3 DNA is the only sequence kept; it has 45 bases, read in frame from the first base. Participants in the prospective study were aged roughly 18 to 100 years, lived in 24 United States geographic areas, and enrolled through a virtual design. In the prospective study, cohorts were assigned on the basis of participant-reported clinical history obtained from a screening survey and a study questionnaire. In the prospective study, mobile phlebotomists collected whole blood, serum and a nasopharyngeal or oropharyngeal swab from each participant. Over a roughly two-month period, participants in the prospective study had the option of providing additional blood draws and questionnaires. Before DNA extraction, blood samples from the prospective study were shipped at room temperature or frozen.

The immunoSEQ Assay, a bias-controlled multiplex PCR, was used to amplify TCRbeta CDR3 regions from genomic DNA. Concerning the study's data processing: Nucleated cell counts per sample were estimated from amplification of reference gene primers within the assay. To quantify the absolute abundance of each unique TCRbeta CDR3 rearrangement, sequence reads were collapsed and filtered. For each sample, productive Simpson clonality was calculated as the square root of Simpson's diversity index over productive rearrangements. TCRdb limited this immuneACCESS table to in-frame rearrangements with V and J called. A share of clones is missing; checked studies link under half to unresolved V genes, and the rest is unexplained. The V and J calls and clone size were taken over from that table, and D and trimming were inferred from the DNA. This sample comprises approximately 360,000 clones, around 87% of them detected only once. Roughly 2% of the sample lies in the top ten.

The research as a whole found: The quantity of clinical and demographic metadata differed by source and by participant and was supplied without curation.

As to this clone: Its antigen is unknown. No much larger clonotype is one base removed from it; base qualities were not supplied.

Rearrangement joined TRBV19 to TRBJ2-5, with the D gene not confidently named. The sequenced material came from PBMCs or T cells enriched from blood (not recorded which). This TCR derives from a man aged 40-55 years in a cohort exposed to, infected with or recovered from COVID-19 (not recorded which). The CDR3 region has the sequence CASSIAEYNQETQYF. The DNA reads as follows: TGTGCCAGTAGTATAGCCGAATACAATCAAGAGACCCAGTACTTC.